This record concerns one T cell receptor beta chain sequence. The sample belongs to a study of shared clonotypes between healthy human individuals. The protocol was immunoSEQ multiplex PCR, while the TCRdb copy is restricted to in-frame clones and leaves out a portion. Of 2 million to 3 million clones in the sample, approximately 94% were seen once. This TCR derives from a man between 18 and 29 years old in good health. Some clones in this sample may be carry-over from other donors' samples. Sequences were obtained from naive CD4+ T cells from PBMCs. Described subset: CD45RA+ positively selected.

The CDR3 sequence: CASSLGGASYNEQFF. CDR3 DNA: TGTGCCAGCAGCCTGGGGGGAGCGTCCTACAATGAGCAGTTCTTC. This chain joins TRBV9 and TRBJ2-1, with a possible D match to TRBD2 (6 bases). The germline V and J ends were trimmed by 4 bases and 1 base, with 12 bases remaining between them. CDR3 length: 15 amino acids. CDR1 is SGDLS and CDR2 is YYNGEE in the germline V gene. The full variable domain, rest sourced from reference TRBV9 and TRBJ2-1, is DSGVTQTPKHLITATGQRVTLRCSPRSGDLSVYWYQQSLDQGLQFLIQYYNGEERAKGNILERFSAQQFPDLHSELNLSSLELGDSALYFCASSLGGASYNEQFFGPGTRLTVL.